A selection of T cell receptor beta chains follows, all from one sample in a study of blood T cell repertoires in COVID-19. Generated by immunoSEQ multiplex PCR, the TCRdb table keeps only in-frame clones and is missing some. The repertoire holds more than 450,000 clones, 87% seen once, with about 0.65% in the top ten. The sequenced sample consisted of PBMCs or T cells enriched from blood (not recorded which). These receptors all come from a woman between 18 and 30 years old who had recovered from COVID-19. CDR3s include the opening cysteine and the closing phenylalanine or tryptophan. D genes are given only for firm matches. Clone size, where shown, is once, few, many, or a class for clones that have expanded.

clone size: NA; D gene: NA; J gene: TRBJ2-1; V gene: TRBV30; CDR3 DNA: TGTGCCTGGAGTGTATTGGAGAACAATGAGCAGTTCTTC; CDR3 protein: CAWSVLENNEQFF
clone size: NA; D gene: NA; J gene: TRBJ2-7; V gene: TRBV28; CDR3 DNA: TGTGCCAGCAGTTTTCCGGACAGTCCTTACGAGCAGTACTTC; CDR3 protein: CASSFPDSPYEQYF
clone size: NA; D gene: NA; J gene: TRBJ1-3; V gene: TRBV7-9; CDR3 DNA: TGTGCCAGCAGCTTGGAGGGAAGAAACACCATATATTTT; CDR3 protein: CASSLEGRNTIYF
clone size: few; D gene: NA; J gene: TRBJ1-2; V gene: TRBV5-6; CDR3 DNA: TGTGCCAGCAGCTTTCCGACAGTAGGAAGGTACGATGGCTACACCTTC; CDR3 protein: CASSFPTVGRYDGYTF
clone size: NA; D gene: NA; J gene: TRBJ2-7; V gene: TRBV6-5; CDR3 DNA: TGTGCCAGCACCGTTGCAGGGAAGGGCGAGCAGTACTTC; CDR3 protein: CASTVAGKGEQYF
clone size: few; D gene: TRBD1; J gene: TRBJ1-2; V gene: TRBV4-1; CDR3 DNA: TGCGCCAGCAGCCAAGAGGACAGGGAGTTCGGCTACACCTTC; CDR3 protein: CASSQEDREFGYTF
clone size: NA; D gene: NA; J gene: TRBJ1-3; V gene: TRBV7-6; CDR3 DNA: TGTGCCAGCAGCTTAGAAGGACAGCTGACTGGAAACACCATATATTTT; CDR3 protein: CASSLEGQLTGNTIYF
clone size: NA; D gene: NA; J gene: TRBJ1-2; V gene: TRBV30; CDR3 DNA: TGTGCCTGGAACCCCAGAAGCTATGGCTACACCTTC; CDR3 protein: CAWNPRSYGYTF
clone size: NA; D gene: TRBD1; J gene: TRBJ1-2; V gene: TRBV5-1; CDR3 DNA: TGCGCCAGCAGCTTAGGACAGGGAGAGTATGGCTACACCTTC; CDR3 protein: CASSLGQGEYGYTF
clone size: NA; D gene: TRBD1; J gene: TRBJ1-4; V gene: TRBV7-9; CDR3 DNA: TGTGCCAGCAGCCCTGGCCAGGGGGCGACGGGTAATGAAAAACTGTTTTTT; CDR3 protein: CASSPGQGATGNEKLFF
clone size: NA; D gene: NA; J gene: TRBJ2-1; V gene: TRBV12-3/TRBV12-4; CDR3 DNA: TGTGCCAGCCGCTCGAACTACAACAATGAGCAGTTCTTC; CDR3 protein: CASRSNYNNEQFF
clone size: NA; D gene: NA; J gene: TRBJ1-1; V gene: TRBV9; CDR3 DNA: TGTGCCAGCAGCGTAGGGACACTCAACACTGAAGCTTTCTTT; CDR3 protein: CASSVGTLNTEAFF
clone size: NA; D gene: TRBD1; J gene: TRBJ2-1; V gene: TRBV20-1; CDR3 DNA: TGCAGTGCCTCCCGACAGGGCGGGCAGTTCTTC; CDR3 protein: CSASRQGGQFF
clone size: NA; D gene: NA; J gene: TRBJ2-3; V gene: TRBV2; CDR3 DNA: TGTGCCAGCAGTCGAGCCACCTCGGGGGATACGCAGTATTTT; CDR3 protein: CASSRATSGDTQYF
clone size: NA; D gene: NA; J gene: TRBJ2-1; V gene: TRBV6-5; CDR3 DNA: TGTGCCAGCAGGCAGCGGGACACTTACAATGAGCAGTTCTTC; CDR3 protein: CASRQRDTYNEQFF
clone size: NA; D gene: NA; J gene: TRBJ1-1; V gene: TRBV5-1; CDR3 DNA: TGCGCCAGCAGCTTTCCTAACACTGAAGCTTTCTTT; CDR3 protein: CASSFPNTEAFF
clone size: NA; D gene: NA; J gene: TRBJ1-1; V gene: TRBV11-2; CDR3 DNA: TGTGCCACCACCCCTTCACTATACACTGAAGCTTTCTTT; CDR3 protein: CATTPSLYTEAFF
clone size: once; D gene: NA; J gene: TRBJ2-1; V gene: TRBV13; CDR3 DNA: TGTGCCAGCAGCTTAGGAGCCGGGGGTTGGTTCTACAATGAGCAGTTCTTC; CDR3 protein: CASSLGAGGWFYNEQFF
clone size: NA; D gene: TRBD1; J gene: TRBJ1-2; V gene: TRBV2; CDR3 DNA: TGTGCCAGCAGGGGGTTGGACAGGGAGTATGGCTACACCTTC; CDR3 protein: CASRGLDREYGYTF
clone size: NA; D gene: TRBD2; J gene: TRBJ2-5; V gene: TRBV11-2; CDR3 DNA: TGTGCCAGCAGCTTAGGTCGGGGGGATAGGGAGGAGACCCAGTACTTC; CDR3 protein: CASSLGRGDREETQYF
clone size: NA; D gene: NA; J gene: TRBJ1-4; V gene: TRBV4-2; CDR3 DNA: TGTGCCAGCAGCCAAGTAGCGACAACTAATGAAAAACTGTTTTTT; CDR3 protein: CASSQVATTNEKLFF
clone size: NA; D gene: TRBD2; J gene: TRBJ2-3; V gene: TRBV4-1; CDR3 DNA: TGCGCCAGCAGCCAAGAAGAGGAGCGGGGTATCTTCCCAGATACGCAGTATTTT; CDR3 protein: CASSQEEERGIFPDTQYF
clone size: NA; D gene: NA; J gene: TRBJ1-1; V gene: TRBV2; CDR3 DNA: TGTGCCAGCAGCCGATTTAAGCTAGCTTTCTTT; CDR3 protein: CASSRFKLAFF
clone size: NA; D gene: NA; J gene: TRBJ1-4; V gene: TRBV5-1; CDR3 DNA: TGCGCCAGCAGCTTAACACCCTCGGGAGGGGGGTATGAAAAACTGTTTTTT; CDR3 protein: CASSLTPSGGGYEKLFF
clone size: NA; D gene: NA; J gene: TRBJ2-5; V gene: TRBV4-2; CDR3 DNA: TGTGCCAGCAGCGAAGTAAGCTGGGGGCCCCAAGAGACCCAGTACTTC; CDR3 protein: CASSEVSWGPQETQYF
clone size: NA; D gene: NA; J gene: TRBJ1-2; V gene: TRBV28; CDR3 DNA: TGTGCCAGCAGTTTGAGAGGGTGGGGTGGCTACACCTTC; CDR3 protein: CASSLRGWGGYTF
clone size: NA; D gene: NA; J gene: TRBJ1-2; V gene: TRBV30; CDR3 DNA: TGTGCCTGGAGTGTACCAGCCCGGGGTAGGGGCTACACCTTC; CDR3 protein: CAWSVPARGRGYTF
clone size: few; D gene: NA; J gene: TRBJ2-5; V gene: TRBV5-5; CDR3 DNA: TGTGCCAGCAGCCTTGACAGTCAAGAGACCCAGTACTTC; CDR3 protein: CASSLDSQETQYF
clone size: NA; D gene: NA; J gene: TRBJ2-5; V gene: TRBV11-2; CDR3 DNA: TGTGCCAGCAGCTTAGAGTGGTCGGGACTCCAAGAGACCCAGTACTTC; CDR3 protein: CASSLEWSGLQETQYF
clone size: NA; D gene: TRBD1; J gene: TRBJ1-4; V gene: TRBV5-1; CDR3 DNA: TGCGCCAGCTCTAGGGACAGTGAAAAACTGTTTTTT; CDR3 protein: CASSRDSEKLFF
clone size: NA; D gene: NA; J gene: TRBJ1-1; V gene: TRBV6-5; CDR3 DNA: TGTGCCAGCAGTTACTCGGGGAGGGGCTCGGCTGAAGCTTTCTTT; CDR3 protein: CASSYSGRGSAEAFF
clone size: NA; D gene: TRBD1; J gene: TRBJ1-2; V gene: TRBV5-8; CDR3 DNA: TGTGCCAGCAGCCCGGATGGACAGGGCCTTGGCTACACCTTC; CDR3 protein: CASSPDGQGLGYTF
clone size: NA; D gene: NA; J gene: TRBJ2-7; V gene: TRBV5-1; CDR3 DNA: TGCGCCAGCAGCTTGGCCTCTACGATTGAGTACGAGCAGTACTTC; CDR3 protein: CASSLASTIEYEQYF
clone size: NA; D gene: TRBD1; J gene: TRBJ1-2; V gene: TRBV3-1/TRBV3-2; CDR3 DNA: TGTGCCAGCAGCCAAGGAGGGGGCCTGGGCCCAGGAGGCTACACCTTC; CDR3 protein: CASSQGGGLGPGGYTF
clone size: NA; D gene: NA; J gene: TRBJ1-5; V gene: TRBV9; CDR3 DNA: TGTGCCAGCAGCGTAGAAGGGGGAAGAGGACCCCAGCATTTT; CDR3 protein: CASSVEGGRGPQHF
clone size: NA; D gene: NA; J gene: TRBJ2-7; V gene: TRBV19; CDR3 DNA: TGTGCCAGTAGTATTCCCGGGGGAGGATACGAGCAGTACTTC; CDR3 protein: CASSIPGGGYEQYF